The following is a T cell receptor (beta chain) sequence with its context. Its antigen is unknown. Per-base quality was not reported, and no clone a single base away is much larger than it. Using the deep immunoSEQ assay, multiplex PCR amplified TCR CDR3 regions from genomic DNA. For each cell subset, the extracted genomic DNA was distributed evenly across all wells of several immunoSEQ 96-well plates, and each plate served as one replicate. For sorted subsets, about 200 ng genomic DNA, equal to 25,000 to 35,000 T cell genomes, was loaded into each replicate PCR. The purified libraries were quantified using a Qubit 3.0 fluorometer, sized with a Bioanalyzer 2100, and then quantified again using the KAPA Library Quantification kit. Each immunoSEQ 96-well plate was sequenced on its own single-read 150-cycle Illumina NextSeq 550 flow cell. In the authors' own workflow: Because only junctional sequences without quality scores were contained in the immunoSEQ output, filtering matching that applied to full-length reads could not be performed. To assign V/J genes and CDR3, sequences were annotated using PyIR, a Python wrapper for IgBLAST v1.9, with IMGT germline references. Any read was removed if the V/J assignment was weak (E-value above 1e-6), the CDR3 was missing, or the read contained stop codons, out-of-frame junctions, or ambiguous translated residues. V3J clonotypes were defined by identical inferred V gene, J gene, and CDR3 amino acid sequence. Percentage overlap between repertoires was calculated by dividing the number of shared unique clonotypes by the size of the smaller repertoire. RTK rarefaction, the Chao1 estimator, and Recon v2.1 estimates of unobserved clonotypes were used to assess repertoire richness. OLGA was used to compute generation probabilities for all TCRbeta clonotypes that the gDNA method yielded from four donors. In its TCRdb copy, this immuneACCESS table keeps in-frame sequences only and misses some clones. Where compared with another copy, unresolved V genes explain less than half of these, and the others have no known cause. V, J and clone size are those of that table, while D and trimming were read from the DNA. The sample table records under 2.5 million clones; just under 95% of these occur just once. About 0.41% of the sample is taken by the ten largest.

This record belongs to a study of shared clonotypes between healthy human individuals (TCRdb year 2020). Concerning the study at large: Two women and a few men aged 18 to 49 years were included in the cohort. The study deeply sequenced blood TCR repertoires of about five healthy adults to estimate repertoire size and the extent of clonotype sharing between individuals. Leukapheresis yielded between about 0.85 and 10 billion PBMCs per donor. To increase sequencing depth and limit assay-specific biases, different laboratories used diverse techniques to prepare libraries and sequence TCR repertoires. Per donor, three plates each were used for CD4 naive and CD4 memory, two for CD8 naive, and one for CD8 memory. Paper-wide results and their limitations: The small number of donors limited the genetic and exposure-history diversity represented. Higher generation probabilities were observed for clonotypes shared by all four sorted-subset donors than for non-shared clonotypes. Sampling was restricted to blood, and TCR repertoires in tissue are likely to differ from TCR repertoires in blood. Estimated clonotype richness was generally larger for naive than for memory subsets. When a handful of donors were compared, the shared fraction of clonotypes was about 5.2% for naive CD4, around 4% for naive CD8, 2.3% for memory CD4, and 0.4% for memory CD8. Based on pairwise subsampling, the degree of clonotype sharing among donors was expected to be affected by sequencing depth. Even with the large sequencing depth, rarefaction of the sorted-subset datasets indicated that sequencing was incomplete.

V gives up 4 bases and J gives up 0 bases, and the segment between their germline ends measures 16 bases. CDR1 is given as SGHVS and CDR2 as FQNEAQ, both from the germline V gene. The CDR3 numbers 17 residues from cysteine through phenylalanine. Only CDR3 DNA remains: 51 bases, in frame from the first base. Healthy HIV-negative adults with no recently reported acute infections or vaccinations were included as donors. Every donor was a Caucasian adult living in Nashville, Tennessee, USA. CD4+ T cells were enriched by magnetic negative selection, after which naive cells were positively selected on CD45RA and the negative fraction was taken as the memory subset. After blood collection by leukapheresis, PBMCs were isolated using Ficoll-Histopaque density gradient centrifugation and then cryopreserved in the vapor phase of liquid nitrogen. Purity and quantity of every magnetically sorted T cell population were checked by analytical flow cytometry. Genomic DNA was isolated from every sorted fraction and measured by UV absorbance on a Nanodrop 2000c.

The TCR originated in a man aged 18 to 29 in good health. Some clones in this sample may be carry-over from other donors' samples. The V and J genes are TRBV7-8 and TRBJ2-1, with a tentative D gene TRBD2 over 5 matching bases. The sample comprised naive CD4+ T cells from PBMCs. In the paper's terms, the cell subset or site label means: CD45RA+ positively selected. The CDR3 has the sequence CASSSRAGTSSYNEQFF. The bases read TGTGCCAGCAGCTCCCGGGCGGGCACGAGCTCCTACAATGAGCAGTTCTTC.